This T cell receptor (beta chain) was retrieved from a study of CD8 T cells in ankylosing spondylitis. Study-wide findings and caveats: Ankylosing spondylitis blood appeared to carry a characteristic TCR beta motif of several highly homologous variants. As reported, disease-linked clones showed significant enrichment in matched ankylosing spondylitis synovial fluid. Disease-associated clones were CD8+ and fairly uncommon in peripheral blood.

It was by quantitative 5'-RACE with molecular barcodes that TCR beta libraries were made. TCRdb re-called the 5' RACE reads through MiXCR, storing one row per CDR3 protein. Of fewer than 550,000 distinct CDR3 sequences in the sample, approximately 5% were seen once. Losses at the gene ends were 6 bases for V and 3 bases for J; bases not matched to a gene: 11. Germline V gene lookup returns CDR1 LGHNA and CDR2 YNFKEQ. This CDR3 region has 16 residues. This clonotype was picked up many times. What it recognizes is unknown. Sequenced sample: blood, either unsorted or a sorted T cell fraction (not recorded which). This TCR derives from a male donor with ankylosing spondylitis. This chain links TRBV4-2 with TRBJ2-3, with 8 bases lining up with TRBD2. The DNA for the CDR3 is TGTGCCAGCAGTCTATCACTAGCGGCTACGACAGATACGCAGTATTTT. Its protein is CASSLSLAATTDTQYF.